This record looks at one T cell receptor (beta chain) sequence and its context. This specimen comes from a study of control samples from healthy donors and cancer patients. The assay was immunoSEQ multiplex PCR, and TCRdb's table has in-frame clones only and misses some. Found here are 100,000 or so clones, just over 90% of them singletons; the top ten hold around 1%. This TCR derives from a woman aged 30 to 39 in good health. The sequenced sample was blood.

The CDR3 DNA sequence: TGTGCCAGCTCACCACAGGAGGAAAAACTGTTTTTT. Protein product: CASSPQEEKLFF. The chain recombines TRBV18 with TRBJ1-4; D gene ambiguous. CDR1 is KGHSH, CDR2 LQKENI, per germline. With 1 base removed from V and 8 bases from J, the gap between germline ends came to 5 bases. The CDR3 loop spans 12 amino acids.